This paragraph reports one T cell receptor beta chain. These data come from a study of sequential checkpoint blockade in melanoma. CDR3 length: 13 amino acids. Germline CDR1 is GTSNPN and CDR2 is SVGIG (reference sequence). The treatment was: randomized to nivolumab then ipilimumab (arm A) or the reverse (arm B). PBMC sorting kept live CD3+CD8+ cells without CD19 or CD56. Method: immunoSEQ multiplex PCR; TCRdb's copy keeps in-frame clones and lacks some. The sample records fewer than 30,000 clones, approximately 86% being singletons. The sequencing used CD8+ T cells sorted from blood (inferred from file names), collected from a patient given nivolumab and ipilimumab in sequence. The clonotype originates from a human donor with melanoma. This sequence joins TRBV30 and TRBJ2-7, with TRBD2 identical over 8 bases. In DNA form, the CDR3 reads TGTGCTCGCACGGGAGGGCCTGGGTACGAGCAGTACTTC. Translated: CARTGGPGYEQYF. The full variable domain, completed using reference TRBV30 and TRBJ2-7, is SQTIHQWPATLVQPVGSPLSLECTVEGTSNPNLYWYRQAAGRGLQLLFYSVGIGQISSEVPQNLSASRPQDRQFILSSKKLLLSDSGFYLCARTGGPGYEQYFGPGTRLTVT.